This T cell receptor beta chain is from a study of blood T cell repertoires in COVID-19. Repertoires were generated with immunoSEQ multiplex PCR, while TCRdb's copy carries only in-frame clones and drops some. The sample includes 250,000 or so clones, around 90% seen only once; the top ten take roughly 2.9%. Enrolled through a virtual design, the participants were between about 18 and 100 years of age and came from about two dozen US areas. Within 2 weeks of study entry, exposed participants had contacted a PCR-confirmed or clinician-diagnosed COVID-19 case. CDR1 SGHDT and CDR2 YYEEEE come from the germline V gene. The CDR3 consists of 13 residues. V lost 3 bases to trimming and J lost 1 base, with 7 bases between them.

The sample comprised PBMCs or T cells enriched from blood (not recorded which). The sequence was obtained from a man aged 40-49 years who had been exposed to COVID-19. The chain links TRBV5-6 to TRBJ1-1, with a weak D call TRBD1 (6 bases). The CDR3 DNA reads as TGTGCCAGCAGCTGGACAGAGAACACTGAAGCTTTCTTT. This gives the protein CASSWTENTEAFF.